This T cell receptor beta chain was sequenced during a study of human CD8 memory T cell subsets. It was negative magnetic separation that enriched the total CD8+ T cells. The source of the RNA was duplicate vials containing some 160,000 sorted CD8+ T cells for each subset. Sequencing libraries of TCR beta were made by UMI-labeled 5' RACE. TCRdb re-called the 5' RACE reads, yielding one record per CDR3 amino acid sequence without DNA. This sample lists about 7,000 distinct CDR3 sequences; its ten largest clones have approximately 23%. CDR3 length equals 17 residues. Germline CDR1 SGHDN, CDR2 FVKESK. What was sequenced was CD8+ stem-like memory T cells (TSCM and TCM) sorted from PBMCs. Noted subset: stem-like memory CD8 T cells (TSTEM), CCR7+ PD-1- TIGIT-. The source is a human donor in good health. V usage is TRBV14 and J usage is TRBJ2-1; TCRdb picks TRBD2, but there is no DNA to check that call. The CDR3 loop is CASSQNLAGGTGREQFF.